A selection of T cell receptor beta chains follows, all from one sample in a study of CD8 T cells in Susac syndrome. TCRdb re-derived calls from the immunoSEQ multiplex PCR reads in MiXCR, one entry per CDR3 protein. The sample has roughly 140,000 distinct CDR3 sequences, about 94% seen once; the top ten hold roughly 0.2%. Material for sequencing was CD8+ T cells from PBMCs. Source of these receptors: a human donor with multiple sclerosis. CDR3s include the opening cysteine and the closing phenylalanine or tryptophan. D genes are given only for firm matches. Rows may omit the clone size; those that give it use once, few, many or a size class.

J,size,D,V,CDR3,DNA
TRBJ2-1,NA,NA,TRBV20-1,CSALPGATSYNEQFF,TGCAGTGCTCTCCCCGGAGCCACGTCCTACAATGAGCAGTTCTTC
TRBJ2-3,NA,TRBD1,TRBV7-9,CASSLPQGADTDTQYF,TGTGCCAGCAGCCTCCCACAGGGGGCCGACACAGATACGCAGTATTTT
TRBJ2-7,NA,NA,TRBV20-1,CSARDVGFEQYF,TGCAGTGCTAGAGATGTGGGGTTCGAGCAGTACTTC
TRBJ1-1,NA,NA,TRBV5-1,CASSLQAFF,TGCGCCAGCAGCTTACAAGCTTTCTTT
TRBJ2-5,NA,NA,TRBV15,CATSSAPPSRETQYF,TGTGCCACCAGCTCCGCTCCGCCCAGTCGGGAGACCCAGTACTTC
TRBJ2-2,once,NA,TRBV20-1,CSARNPNTGELFF,TGCAGTGCTAGGAATCCAAACACCGGGGAGCTGTTTTTT
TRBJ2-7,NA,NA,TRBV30,CAWRDLGETYEQYF,TGTGCCTGGAGGGATCTGGGGGAGACCTACGAGCAGTACTTC
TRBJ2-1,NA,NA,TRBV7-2,CASTMSSYNEQFF,TGTGCCAGCACCATGAGCTCCTACAATGAGCAGTTCTTC
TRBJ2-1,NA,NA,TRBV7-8,CASSFLLYNEREQFF,TGTGCCAGCAGCTTTCTACTCTACAATGAACGGGAGCAGTTCTTC
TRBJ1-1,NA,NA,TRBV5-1,CASSLRWEPGYTEAFF,TGCGCCAGCAGCTTAAGGTGGGAGCCCGGCTACACTGAAGCTTTCTTT
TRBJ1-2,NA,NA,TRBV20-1,CSARDGGDYGYTF,TGCAGTGCTAGAGATGGGGGAGACTATGGCTACACCTTC
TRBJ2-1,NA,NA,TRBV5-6,CASTEQPRRINEQFF,TGTGCCAGCACCGAACAGCCACGCCGAATCAATGAGCAGTTCTTC
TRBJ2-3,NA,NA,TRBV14,CASSPWGSTDTQYF,TGTGCCAGCAGCCCCTGGGGCAGCACAGATACGCAGTATTTT
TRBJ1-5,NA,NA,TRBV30,CAWSQYNSNQPQHF,TGTGCCTGGAGTCAGTACAATAGCAATCAGCCCCAGCATTTT
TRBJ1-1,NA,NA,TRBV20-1,CSAGRGGTEAFF,TGCAGTGCCGGCAGGGGAGGGACTGAAGCTTTCTTT
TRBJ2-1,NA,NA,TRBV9,CASSVAFNEQFF,TGTGCCAGCAGCGTAGCGTTTAATGAGCAGTTCTTC
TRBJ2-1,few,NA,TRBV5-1,CASSVTNEQFF,TGCGCCAGCAGCGTCACCAATGAGCAGTTCTTC
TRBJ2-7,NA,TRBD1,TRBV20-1,CSAKETGIDYEQYF,TGCAGTGCTAAAGAGACAGGGATAGACTACGAGCAGTACTTC
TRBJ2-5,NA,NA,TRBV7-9,CASSLAEPGPVKETQYF,TGTGCCAGCAGCTTAGCGGAGCCCGGACCAGTAAAAGAGACCCAGTACTTC
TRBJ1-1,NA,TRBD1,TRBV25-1,CASSDGTAGGAFF,TGTGCCAGCAGTGATGGGACAGCCGGTGGAGCTTTCTTT
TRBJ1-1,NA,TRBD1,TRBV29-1,CSVESGSTGGEAFF,TGCAGCGTTGAAAGCGGGTCGACAGGGGGCGAGGCTTTCTTT
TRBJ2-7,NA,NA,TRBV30,CAWRVRSPYEQYF,TGTGCCTGGAGGGTGAGGAGCCCCTACGAGCAGTACTTC
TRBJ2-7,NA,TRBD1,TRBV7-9,CASSHRDRPYEQYF,TGTGCCAGCAGCCATCGGGACAGGCCTTACGAGCAGTACTTC
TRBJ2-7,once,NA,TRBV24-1,CATSDFLKGQWDSYEQYF,TGTGCCACCAGTGATTTCCTCAAAGGACAGTGGGATTCCTACGAGCAGTACTTC
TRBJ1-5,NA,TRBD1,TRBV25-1,CANGSARDREVRSNQPQHF,TGTGCCAACGGGTCAGCCCGGGACAGGGAGGTACGGAGCAATCAGCCCCAGCATTTT
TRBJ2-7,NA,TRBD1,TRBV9,CASSAAGTGAYEQYF,TGTGCCAGCAGCGCCGCCGGGACAGGCGCCTACGAGCAGTACTTC
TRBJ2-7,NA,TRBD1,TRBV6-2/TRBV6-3,CASSYLRDRSSYEQYF,TGTGCCAGCAGTTATCTCCGGGACAGGAGCTCCTACGAGCAGTACTTC
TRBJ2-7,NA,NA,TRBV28,CASSLSTVAISYEQYF,TGTGCCAGCAGTTTATCGACAGTAGCTATCTCCTACGAGCAGTACTTC
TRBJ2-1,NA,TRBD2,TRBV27,CASVRSGGAGEQFF,TGTGCCAGCGTCCGTAGCGGGGGGGCGGGTGAGCAGTTCTTC
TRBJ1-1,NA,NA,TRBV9,CASSPRRGEAFF,TGTGCCAGCAGCCCCCGGCGGGGGGAAGCTTTCTTT
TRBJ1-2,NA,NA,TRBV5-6,CASSLSAGLVSIF,TGTGCCAGCAGCTTGTCGGCAGGTCTAGTTTCAATTTTC
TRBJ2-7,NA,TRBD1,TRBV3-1,CASSRDRGSSYEQYF,TGTGCCAGCAGCCGGGACAGGGGGAGCTCCTACGAGCAGTACTTC
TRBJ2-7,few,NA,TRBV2,CASSDRGLSLGDEQYF,TGTGCCAGCAGTGACAGGGGCTTATCTCTTGGGGACGAGCAGTACTTC
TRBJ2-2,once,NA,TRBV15,CATRTGASTGELFF,TGTGCCACCAGAACAGGAGCCTCCACCGGGGAGCTGTTTTTT
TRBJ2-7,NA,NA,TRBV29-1,CSYGTGYEQYF,TGCAGCTACGGGACTGGCTACGAGCAGTACTTC
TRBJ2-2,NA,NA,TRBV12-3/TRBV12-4,CASSLAGLFTGELFF,TGTGCCAGCAGTTTGGCAGGGTTGTTCACCGGGGAGCTGTTTTTT
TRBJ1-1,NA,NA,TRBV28,CASSLTMNTEAFF,TGTGCCAGCAGTCTCACAATGAACACTGAAGCTTTCTTT
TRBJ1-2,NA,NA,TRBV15,CATSRERGNYGYTF,TGTGCCACCAGCAGAGAAAGGGGGAACTATGGCTACACCTTC
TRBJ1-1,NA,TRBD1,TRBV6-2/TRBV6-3,CASTWRDRVRTEAFF,TGTGCCAGCACCTGGCGGGACAGGGTTAGAACTGAAGCTTTCTTT
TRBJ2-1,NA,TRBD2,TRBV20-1,CSALDLAGVYNEQFF,TGCAGTGCTTTGGACCTAGCGGGGGTCTACAATGAGCAGTTCTTC
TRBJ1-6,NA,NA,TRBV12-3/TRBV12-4,CASSLGQTGGNSPLHF,TGTGCCAGCAGTTTAGGACAGACAGGAGGAAATTCACCCCTCCACTTT
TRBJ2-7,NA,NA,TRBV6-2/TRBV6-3,CASSYLGNSYEQYF,TGTGCCAGCAGTTACTTGGGGAACTCCTACGAGCAGTACTTC
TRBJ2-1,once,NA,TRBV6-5,CASSPDGDPGEQFF,TGTGCCAGCAGTCCGGACGGAGATCCAGGTGAGCAGTTCTTC
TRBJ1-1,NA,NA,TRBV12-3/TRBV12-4,CASSLALNTEAFF,TGTGCCAGCAGTTTAGCTTTGAACACTGAAGCTTTCTTT